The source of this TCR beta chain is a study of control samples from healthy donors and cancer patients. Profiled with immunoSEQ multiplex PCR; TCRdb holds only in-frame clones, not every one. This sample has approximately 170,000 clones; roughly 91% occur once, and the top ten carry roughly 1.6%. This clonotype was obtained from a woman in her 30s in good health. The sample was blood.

The CDR3 coding sequence is TGCAGCGCCGACAGGGGGCATAGCTATGGCTACACCTTC. It is translated as CSADRGHSYGYTF. The rearrangement links TRBV29-1 to TRBJ1-2; 10 nucleotides align to TRBD1. After removal of 7 bases from V and 4 bases from J, the junction contained 6 bases not matched to a gene. Germline CDR1 reads SQVTM; CDR2 reads ANQGSEA. The CDR3 has 13 residues.